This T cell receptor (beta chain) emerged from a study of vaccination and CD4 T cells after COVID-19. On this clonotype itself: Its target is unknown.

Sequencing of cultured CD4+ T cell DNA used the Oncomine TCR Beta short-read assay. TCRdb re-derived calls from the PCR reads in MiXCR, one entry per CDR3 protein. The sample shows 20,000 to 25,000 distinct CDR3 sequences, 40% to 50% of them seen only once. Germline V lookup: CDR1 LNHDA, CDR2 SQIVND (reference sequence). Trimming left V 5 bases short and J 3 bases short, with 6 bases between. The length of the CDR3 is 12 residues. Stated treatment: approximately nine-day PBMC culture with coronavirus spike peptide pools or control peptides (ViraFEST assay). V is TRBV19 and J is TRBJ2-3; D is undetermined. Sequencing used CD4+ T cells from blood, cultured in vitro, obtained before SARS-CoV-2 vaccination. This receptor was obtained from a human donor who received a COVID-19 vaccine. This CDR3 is CASSGQTDTQYF. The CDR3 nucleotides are TGTGCCAGTAGTGGGCAGACAGATACGCAGTATTTT.